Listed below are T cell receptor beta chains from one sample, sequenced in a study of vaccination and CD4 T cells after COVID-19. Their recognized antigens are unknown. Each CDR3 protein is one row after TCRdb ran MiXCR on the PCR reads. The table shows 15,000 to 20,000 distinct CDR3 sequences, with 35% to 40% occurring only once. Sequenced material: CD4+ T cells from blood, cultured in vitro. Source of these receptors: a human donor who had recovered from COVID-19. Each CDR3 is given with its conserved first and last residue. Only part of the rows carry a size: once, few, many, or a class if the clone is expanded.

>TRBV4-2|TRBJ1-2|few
CASSQVSGRGYTF
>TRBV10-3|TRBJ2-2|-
CAISNSGNGGELFF
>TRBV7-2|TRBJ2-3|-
CASKAMLDTDTQYF
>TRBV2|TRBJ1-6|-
CASRPRGVSPLHF
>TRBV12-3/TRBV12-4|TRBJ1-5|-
CASSLLGNQPQHF
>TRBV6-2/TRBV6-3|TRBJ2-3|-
CASGTTSGRTDTQYF
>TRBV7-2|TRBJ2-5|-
CASSSARTQETQYF
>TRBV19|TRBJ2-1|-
CASSISSGWGDEQFF
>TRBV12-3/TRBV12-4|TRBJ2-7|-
CASSSRLAKNYEQYF
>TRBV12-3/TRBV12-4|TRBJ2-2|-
CASSLNTGELFF
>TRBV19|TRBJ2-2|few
CASSRSRAYTGELFF
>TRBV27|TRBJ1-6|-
CASSYPYLKVTVRSPLHF
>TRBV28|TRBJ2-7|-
CASGSRRHNYEQYF
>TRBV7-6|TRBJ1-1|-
CASSLATQGIGLNTEAFF
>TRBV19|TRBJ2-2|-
CASTTLPGGGELFF
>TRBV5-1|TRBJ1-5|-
CASSLAPNQPQHF
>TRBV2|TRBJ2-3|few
CASSAPGTTSSSTDTQYF
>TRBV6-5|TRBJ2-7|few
CASSLGQTYEQYF
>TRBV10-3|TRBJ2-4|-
CAISEAAGLAKNIQYF
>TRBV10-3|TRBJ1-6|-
CATRGTANSPLHF
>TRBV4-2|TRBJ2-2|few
CASSEGLATDTGELFF
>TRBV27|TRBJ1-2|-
CASRRLGGGYTF
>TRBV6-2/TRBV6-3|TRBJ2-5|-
CASTRDSQETQYF
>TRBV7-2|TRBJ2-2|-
CASSLKGPSGASGSGAGELFF
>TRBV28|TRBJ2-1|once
CASRLAGGAYNEQFF
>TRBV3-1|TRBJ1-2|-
CASSPRQGSYGYTF
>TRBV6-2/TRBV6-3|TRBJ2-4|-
CASSYSIAEAKNIQYF
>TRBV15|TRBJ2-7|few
CATSRAGEQYF
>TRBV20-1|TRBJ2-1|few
CSARPGTSGFHEQFF
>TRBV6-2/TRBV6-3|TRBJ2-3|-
CASSYHESNTDTQYF
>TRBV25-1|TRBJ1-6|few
CASSELGEGNSPLHF
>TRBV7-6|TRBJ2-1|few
CASSVIAGDRNEQFF
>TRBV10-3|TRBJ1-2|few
CAISESEMSQTSTF
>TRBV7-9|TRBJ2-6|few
CASSLASGANVLTF
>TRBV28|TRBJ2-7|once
CASSSAHAGGPSYEQYF
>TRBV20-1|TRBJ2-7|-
CSARVTTRPTSEQYF
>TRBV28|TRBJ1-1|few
CASRSGGADTEAFF
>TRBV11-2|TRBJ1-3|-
CASSLIRGLGNTIYF
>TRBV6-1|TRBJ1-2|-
CASSESRNTYGYTF
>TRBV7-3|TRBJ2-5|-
CASSLRRGTLGSETQYF
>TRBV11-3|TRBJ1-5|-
CASSLMAAGQGAMPQHF